Reported below is one TCR beta chain. Libraries were prepared by immunoSEQ multiplex PCR; TCRdb keeps only in-frame clonotypes and omits some of them. Among about 96,000 clones listed, 90% to 95% were seen once. This record belongs to a study of control samples from healthy donors and cancer patients. The CDR3 consists of 15 residues. CDR1 and CDR2 from the germline V gene are MNHEY and SMNVEV (reference sequence). The germline V and J ends were trimmed by 6 bases and 6 bases, with 21 bases remaining between them. Sequenced material: blood. The chain links TRBV27 to TRBJ2-7; a weak D match, TRBD1 (6 bases). The TCR sequence derives from a man younger than 35 in good health. CDR3 sequence reads: CASSPGQIPITEQYF. Here the CDR3 DNA reads TGTGCCAGCAGCCCGGGACAAATCCCTATTACCGAGCAGTACTTC.